The 21 T cell receptor beta chains below were found in one sample sequenced in a study of synovial regulatory T cells in juvenile arthritis. TCRdb's copy holds only in-frame clones and misses some; the assay was immunoSEQ multiplex PCR. The repertoire table contains roughly 9,200 clones. Sequences were obtained from Treg cells from blood. Documented subset: remaining (HLA-DR-negative) circulating blood Treg cells. These receptors were collected from a donor aged 2-29 years with juvenile idiopathic arthritis.

This chain uses TRBV28 with TRBJ2-7; checking the TCRdb D call of TRBD1 is not possible without DNA. CDR1 MDHEN and CDR2 SYDVKM come from the germline V gene. This CDR3 comprises 13 residues. This entry has no DNA. The CDR3 region is CASSSQGRYEQYF.

The chain's CDR3 is CASSYSGLAGVEQYF. The rearrangement joins TRBV6-5 to TRBJ2-7; TCRdb picks TRBD2, but there is no DNA to check that call. Germline V gene sequence: CDR1 MNHEY, CDR2 SVGAGI. The length of the CDR3 is 15 residues. Nucleotide data are not available.

CDR3 amino acids: CASSPMRDSPQHF. The chain combines TRBV4-2 with TRBJ1-5; the D call of TRBD1 rests on TCRdb alone, since no DNA is present to check it. The CDR3 spans 13 residues. The entry carries no DNA sequence. Per germline, CDR1 LGHNA and CDR2 YNFKEQ.

The CDR3 sequence is CAWRWNTEAFF. V usage is TRBV30 and J usage is TRBJ1-1. CDR3 length: 11 residues. No DNA was logged. The V gene's germline CDR1 is GTSNPN and CDR2 SVGIG (reference sequence).

The chain employs TRBV28 and TRBJ2-1; there is no DNA to check the TCRdb D call of TRBD2. The CDR3 sequence is 15 residues long. No DNA accompanies this entry. Looked up from germline, CDR1 is MDHEN and CDR2 is SYDVKM. CDR3 region: CASSLGTLGGNEQFF.

This chain links TRBV19 with TRBJ2-6; TCRdb lists TRBD1, though no DNA is available to test this call. The V gene's germline CDR1 is LNHDA and CDR2 SQIVND (reference sequence). The CDR3 is made up of 15 amino acids. No DNA has been recorded. CDR3 sequence: CASQAGWFGANVLTF.

The chain recombines TRBV5-4 with TRBJ1-1. In germline, CDR1 is SGHNT, CDR2 YYREEE (reference sequence). CDR3 length equals 16 residues. The entry carries no DNA sequence. The CDR3 sequence: CASSLLRGTGATEAFF.

This sequence joins TRBV7-2 and TRBJ1-2. The germline V gene encodes CDR1 SGHTA and CDR2 FQGNSA. This CDR3 is 14 amino acids long. No DNA appears here. The CDR3 loop is CASSLVPENYGYTF.

This chain joins TRBV13 and TRBJ2-1; TCRdb proposes TRBD2, but this gene call is untestable without DNA. This CDR3 comprises 14 residues. No DNA is listed. Germline lookup yields CDR1 PRHDT and CDR2 FYEKMQ (reference sequence). The CDR3 loop reads CAERVNLSYNEQFF.

This sequence joins TRBV6-1 and TRBJ2-2; as DNA is missing, the TRBD1 call by TCRdb cannot be tested. The germline V gene encodes CDR1 MNHNS and CDR2 SASEGT. The length of the CDR3 is 14 residues. The record lacks a DNA sequence. The CDR3 region is CASSLTGPGGELFF.

The J gene is TRBJ2-7, the V gene TRBV6-1; TCRdb returns TRBD2, unconfirmable since there is no DNA. CDR3 length equals 14 residues. No DNA has been recorded. Germline V lookup: CDR1 MNHNS, CDR2 SASEGT. CDR3 amino acids: CASIGSGVPSEQYF.

This CDR3 is CASSFSSNSYEQYF. V gene TRBV5-4 combines with J gene TRBJ2-7. Germline V CDR1 and CDR2: SGHNT, YYREEE (reference sequence). The length of the CDR3 is 14 residues. The coding DNA is unavailable. The variable domain in full, with the rest retrieved from reference TRBV5-4 and TRBJ2-7, is ETGVTQSPTHLIKTRGQQVTLRCSSQSGHNTVSWYQQALGQGPQFIFQYYREEENGRGNFPPRFSGLQFPNYSSELNVNALELDDSALYLCASSFSSNSYEQYFGPGTRLTVT.

This rearrangement joins TRBV27 to TRBJ1-6. CDR1 is MNHEY, CDR2 SMNVEV, per germline (reference sequence). CDR3 size: 14 residues. The coding DNA is unavailable. CDR3: CASSFDGVDSPLHF.

The chain combines TRBV18 with TRBJ2-7; the D call from TCRdb, TRBD1, cannot be confirmed without DNA. Germline V CDR1 and CDR2: KGHSH, LQKENI. The length of the CDR3 is 13 residues. Nucleotide data are not available. CDR3 region: CASSHEQGYEQYF.

V usage is TRBV2 and J usage is TRBJ2-3; the D call from TCRdb, TRBD2, cannot be confirmed without DNA. Germline V lookup: CDR1 SNHLY, CDR2 FYNNEI. The CDR3 consists of 14 residues. The coding DNA is unavailable. CDR3 protein: CASSEEAGGDTQYF.

This rearrangement joins TRBV28 to TRBJ1-5. Germline assignment: CDR1 MDHEN and CDR2 SYDVKM. CDR3 length equals 12 residues. The DNA is unrecorded. The chain's CDR3 is CASSLGGQPQHF.

This rearrangement joins TRBV6-4 to TRBJ1-2. The CDR3 sequence is 14 residues long. Only the protein sequence is given. Germline V gene lookup returns CDR1 MRHNA and CDR2 SNTAGT. This CDR3 reads CARRGVPYNYGYTF.

The rearrangement links TRBV19 to TRBJ1-5; TCRdb names TRBD1, which stays unverified in the absence of DNA. The CDR3 totals 13 residues. Only the protein is on record. CDR1 and CDR2 (germline): LNHDA, SQIVND (reference sequence). CDR3 amino acids: CASSMGLNQPQHF.

The rearrangement links TRBV5-5 to TRBJ1-2. Germline V gene sequence: CDR1 SGHKS, CDR2 YYEKEE (reference sequence). This CDR3 has 15 amino acids. No DNA is given. CDR3 sequence reads: CASSLGGAIFPGYTF.

The chain has TRBV10-1 and TRBJ2-5; TCRdb calls TRBD2, which cannot be checked without DNA. The CDR3 contains 16 residues. No DNA is listed. Per the germline V gene, CDR1 is WNHNN and CDR2 is SYGVQD (reference sequence). CDR3 protein: CASSGKTSGYQETQYF.

CDR3 protein: CASSLYPRSYEQYF. This chain connects TRBV18 to TRBJ2-7. The germline gives CDR1 KGHSH, CDR2 LQKENI. The CDR3 contains 14 residues. The nucleotide record is missing.